This T cell receptor (beta chain) emerged from a study of sequential checkpoint blockade in melanoma. Only in-frame clones appear in the TCRdb table, and some are missing; sequencing was by immunoSEQ multiplex PCR. The sample shows over 10,000 clones, roughly 60% of them seen only once. Between the trimmed V and J ends, which lost 0 bases and 3 bases, there was a span of 10 bases. This CDR3 has 14 residues. Looked up from germline, CDR1 is SGDLS and CDR2 is YYNGEE. Stated treatment: randomized to nivolumab then ipilimumab (arm A) or the reverse (arm B). DNA-damaging chemotherapy had not been given to any patient beforehand. Live CD3+CD8+ CD19− CD56− cells were sorted from PBMCs.

The sample here was CD8+ T cells sorted from blood (inferred from file names), taken from a patient given nivolumab and ipilimumab in sequence. This receptor was taken from a human donor with melanoma. This sequence joins TRBV9 and TRBJ2-7; tentative D call: TRBD2 (5 bases). The CDR3 here is CASSVEDGDYEQYF. The CDR3, as DNA: TGTGCCAGCAGCGTAGAGGACGGGGACTACGAGCAGTACTTC. The entire variable domain, with the rest obtained from reference TRBV9 and TRBJ2-7, is as follows: DSGVTQTPKHLITATGQRVTLRCSPRSGDLSVYWYQQSLDQGLQFLIQYYNGEERAKGNILERFSAQQFPDLHSELNLSSLELGDSALYFCASSVEDGDYEQYFGPGTRLTVT.